One TCR beta chain is described in this entry. Per germline, CDR1 MGHDK and CDR2 SYGVNS. Trimming left V 7 bases short and J 4 bases short, with 15 bases between. The CDR3 has 14 amino acids. Evenly divided among several immunoSEQ plates was the genomic DNA of each subset. Method: immunoSEQ multiplex PCR; TCRdb's copy keeps in-frame clones and lacks some. Counted here are hundreds of thousands of clones, roughly three quarters occurring once; the ten biggest clones make up approximately 13%. The data were taken from a study of shared clonotypes between healthy human individuals. The sample was PBMCs. V gene TRBV25-1 combines with J gene TRBJ2-3, with D perhaps assigned TRBD1 or TRBD2 (5 bases each). The receptor comes from a woman aged 40 to 49 in good health. Some clones in this sample may be carry-over from other donors' samples. CDR3: CASISDRGADTQYF. CDR3 nucleotide sequence: TGTGCCAGCATCTCCGACCGAGGGGCAGATACGCAGTATTTT.